This T cell receptor (beta chain) appears in the sequencing data of a study of T cell repertoires in cytomegalovirus infection. TCRdb used MiXCR to reprocess the reads, holding one entry per CDR3 protein. Among roughly 280,000 distinct CDR3 sequences listed, around 8.7% were seen once. This clonotype was picked up a small number of times. With 6 bases removed from V and 1 base from J, the gap between germline ends came to 12 bases. The CDR3 runs 14 residues. Germline lookup yields CDR1 MDHEN and CDR2 SYDVKM. The chain links TRBV28 to TRBJ2-5; D is ambiguous. The TCR comes from a human donor in good health (CMV status not recorded). Some clones in this sample may be carry-over from other donors' samples. The specimen was PBMCs. The CDR3: CASRTIYAQETQYF. CDR3 sequence (DNA): TGTGCCAGCAGGACGATCTACGCCCAAGAGACCCAGTACTTC.